This TCR beta chain was captured in a study of breast tumors, draining lymph nodes, adjacent tissues. This clonotype has a count of ten or more. Its matching antigen is unknown. Study findings and constraints: The data were judged consistent with most tumor T cells coming from lymph node and expanding in tumor. Tumor T cell lymph node origin was a supported hypothesis, not proven.

Via MiXCR, TCRdb re-called the multiplex PCR reads, giving one row per CDR3 protein. Among around 290,000 distinct CDR3 sequences listed, over 30% were seen once. The lymph nodes were axillary draining lymph nodes from breast cancer patients. This clonotype was sampled from a female donor with breast cancer. Some clones in this sample may be carry-over from other donors' samples. The specimen sequenced was axillary lymph node tissue.

The CDR3 DNA reads TGTGCCAGCTTCTCGGAAGAAAAACTGTTTTTT. Translation: CASFSEEKLFF. The chain employs TRBV7-9 and TRBJ1-4, with no clear D. V was clipped by 8 bases and J by 8 bases, with 9 bases between them. CDR3 length: 11 residues. CDR1 SEHNR and CDR2 FQNEAQ come from the germline V gene (reference sequence).